The 24 T cell receptor beta chains in this list originate from one sample, sequenced in a study of blood T cells in healthy people across ages. With a J-beta primer mix and a sample-barcoded 5' primer, a second PCR ran roughly 6 to 12 cycles. In TCRdb, the 5' RACE reads were re-called with MiXCR into one record per CDR3 protein. The table has about 640,000 distinct CDR3 sequences, 40% to 50% seen once. The sequenced sample was blood. All receptors derive from a man aged 80 or over in good health.

This clonotype has a handful of counts. The chain has TRBV10-2 and TRBJ2-3, with 10 bases aligning to TRBD1. This CDR3 contains 15 residues. Unmatched junction bases numbered 5, after V lost 5 bases and J lost 3 bases. Germline lookup yields CDR1 WSHSY and CDR2 SAAADI. The CDR3: CASSHPGQGTDTQYF. For the CDR3, the DNA is TGCGCCAGCAGTCACCCGGGACAGGGGACAGATACGCAGTATTTT.

This clonotype was seen only a few times. V is TRBV6-4 and J is TRBJ2-3; D is unresolved. This CDR3 has 14 amino acids. Germline V gene lookup returns CDR1 MRHNA and CDR2 SNTAGT. V lost 4 bases to trimming and J lost 0 bases, with 8 bases between them. CDR3 amino acids: CASSVSLSTDTQYF. As DNA, the CDR3 is TGTGCCAGCAGTGTCAGCCTCAGCACAGATACGCAGTATTTT.

V and J are TRBV6-6 and TRBJ2-3; TRBD2 aligns across 10 bases. Germline V gene lookup returns CDR1 MNHNY and CDR2 SVGAGI (reference sequence). The length of the CDR3 is 14 residues. J lost 7 bases, V lost 6 bases, and 7 bases had no gene match. CDR3 nucleotide sequence: TGTGCCAGCAGCTCTAGCGGGAGTTCGAATACGCAGTATTTT. Translation gives CASSSSGSSNTQYF.

This rearrangement joins TRBV7-9 to TRBJ1-5; D ambiguous. CDR3 length: 13 residues. Trimming removed 2 bases from V and 4 bases from J, with 6 bases in between. Germline V lookup: CDR1 SEHNR, CDR2 FQNEAQ (reference sequence). Written as DNA, the CDR3 is TGTGCCAGCAGCTTAAGTTGGAATCAGCCCCAGCATTTT. Translating gives CASSLSWNQPQHF.

This clonotype was counted between two and nine times. The rearrangement uses TRBV29-1 and TRBJ2-1; either TRBD1 or TRBD2 may supply D (5 bases each). V gave up 5 bases and J gave up 3 bases, with 11 bases separating them. The germline gives CDR1 SQVTM, CDR2 ANQGSEA. The CDR3 spans 13 residues. The CDR3 nucleotides read TGCAGCGTTTACCGGGACCGCTACAATGAGCAGTTCTTC. Protein: CSVYRDRYNEQFF.

This clonotype was seen a handful of times. This chain connects TRBV15 to TRBJ2-1; 11 nucleotides align to TRBD2. Trimming at V came to 1 base and at J to 8 bases, leaving 1 base not matched to a gene. The CDR3 has 14 residues. The germline V gene has CDR1 LNHNV and CDR2 YYDKDF (reference sequence). The CDR3 nucleotides read TGTGCCACCAGCAGAGGGGGACTAGCGGATGAGCAGTTCTTC. Translating it yields CATSRGGLADEQFF.

This clonotype was found many times. CDR3 sequence reads: CASSPRGQGVETQYF. In DNA, the CDR3 is TGTGCCAGCAGCCCCCGGGGACAGGGCGTTGAGACCCAGTACTTC. The chain joins TRBV7-2 to TRBJ2-5; TRBD1 matches 9 bases. The CDR3 sequence is 15 residues long. CDR1 is SGHTA and CDR2 is FQGNSA in the germline V gene. Unmatched junction bases numbered 9, after V lost 5 bases and J lost 5 bases.

This clonotype was seen a handful of times. This chain connects TRBV27 to TRBJ2-7; 8 bases line up with TRBD1. The CDR3 loop spans 11 amino acids. Trimming at V came to 10 bases and at J to 2 bases, leaving 1 base not matched to a gene. Per the germline V gene, CDR1 is MNHEY and CDR2 is SMNVEV (reference sequence). CDR3 sequence reads: CATRGPYEQYF. CDR3 DNA sequence: TGTGCCACCAGGGGGCCCTACGAGCAGTACTTC.

The chain combines TRBV28 with TRBJ2-1; 11 bases match TRBD2. The germline gives CDR1 MDHEN, CDR2 SYDVKM. With 4 bases clipped from V and 0 bases from J, the junction kept 5 bases outside the gene matches. The CDR3 is 17 residues long. The CDR3 nucleotides read TGTGCCAGCAGTTCCGGTGGACTAGCGGGCTCCTACAATGAGCAGTTCTTC. The encoded protein is CASSSGGLAGSYNEQFF.

This clonotype was counted a single time. This chain joins TRBV20-1 and TRBJ2-5, with TRBD1 as a possible D gene (6 bases). This CDR3 is built from 14 residues. Germline CDR1 DFQATT, CDR2 SNEGSKA (reference sequence). V was shortened by 6 bases and J by 4 bases, with 18 bases between the two germline ends. The CDR3 DNA follows: TGCAGTGCCTCTAACAGGGAATGGGGAGAGACCCAGTACTTC. This codes for CSASNREWGETQYF.

The CDR3 here is CASSFPTVGGYTF. DNA for the CDR3: TGTGCCAGCAGTTTCCCCACAGTGGGCGGCTACACCTTC. The chain links TRBV28 to TRBJ1-2; D gene uncertain. Per germline, CDR1 MDHEN and CDR2 SYDVKM. The CDR3 contains 13 residues. V dropped 3 bases and J dropped 8 bases, with 13 bases sitting between them.

The gene calls are TRBV5-1 and TRBJ2-3; 7 positions agree with TRBD1. The CDR3 extends over 15 amino acids. V was pared by 5 bases and J by 0 bases, with 6 bases of the junction left unmatched. The germline V gene encodes CDR1 SGHRS and CDR2 YFSETQ. CDR3 nucleotides: TGCGCCAGCAGGGGGACAGTCCTTAGCACAGATACGCAGTATTTT. This encodes CASRGTVLSTDTQYF.

The gene calls are TRBV18 and TRBJ2-1; D may be TRBD2 (5 bases). There are 15 residues in the CDR3. Germline V gene sequence: CDR1 KGHSH, CDR2 LQKENI. The V end lost 1 base, the J end lost 5 bases, and 12 bases lay between the germline ends. The CDR3 loop is CASSPRENDNNEQFF. In nucleotides, the CDR3 is TGTGCCAGCTCACCACGGGAGAACGATAACAATGAGCAGTTCTTC.

A few counts support this clonotype. V gene TRBV15 combines with J gene TRBJ2-5; 11 positions match TRBD2. The germline V gene encodes CDR1 LNHNV and CDR2 YYDKDF (reference sequence). The CDR3 has 15 amino acids. V was pared by 1 base and J by 2 bases, with 0 bases of the junction left unmatched. In nucleotides, the CDR3 is TGTGCCACCAGCAGAGGACTAGCGGGGCAAGAGACCCAGTACTTC. Translation: CATSRGLAGQETQYF.

This chain uses TRBV3-1 with TRBJ2-5; D perhaps matches TRBD2 (6 bases). From germline, CDR1 is LGHDT and CDR2 YNNKEL (reference sequence). The CDR3 covers 13 residues. The V and J ends lost 6 bases and 1 base respectively, with 9 bases between them. The CDR3 reads CASRGGVQETQYF. The CDR3 region has the DNA TGTGCCAGCAGGGGGGGAGTCCAAGAGACCCAGTACTTC.

This clonotype was observed once. The chain combines TRBV9 with TRBJ2-3; 9 nucleotides align to TRBD2. The CDR3 contains 17 residues. The trim removed 2 bases at V and 2 bases at J, leaving 9 bases unmatched. CDR1 is SGDLS and CDR2 is YYNGEE in the germline V gene. The CDR3 protein is CASSVTPGLAYTDTQYF. DNA of the CDR3: TGTGCCAGCAGCGTGACCCCGGGACTAGCTTACACAGATACGCAGTATTTT.

V usage is TRBV20-1 and J usage is TRBJ2-5; D unclear. Trimming shortened V by 1 base and J by 2 bases, and 11 bases separated the two germline ends. Germline V CDR1 and CDR2: DFQATT, SNEGSKA (reference sequence). The length of the CDR3 is 14 residues. DNA of the CDR3: TGCAGTGCTAGAGTGCCTAGGTTACAAGAGACCCAGTACTTC. Amino acid sequence: CSARVPRLQETQYF.

V usage is TRBV29-1 and J usage is TRBJ2-5; D uncertain. The CDR3 spans 12 residues. Germline V gives CDR1 SQVTM, CDR2 ANQGSEA. V lost 6 bases to trimming and J lost 5 bases, with 13 bases between them. CDR3 nucleotide sequence: TGCAGCGTCCTGACCCCTCCCGAGACCCAGTACTTC. It specifies CSVLTPPETQYF.

J is TRBJ2-1 and V is TRBV4-3, with D hard to call. V lost 1 base and J 9 bases, leaving 16 bases between the germline ends. The length of the CDR3 is 15 residues. From germline, CDR1 is LGHNA and CDR2 YSLEER. In nucleotides, the CDR3 is TGCGCCAGCAGCCAAGCGAACCCTGTTTTTGTTGAGCAGTTCTTC. This gives the protein CASSQANPVFVEQFF.

This chain connects TRBV4-2 to TRBJ2-5; 7 positions agree with TRBD1. V gave up 1 base and J gave up 2 bases; unmatched junction bases: 4. CDR3 size: 15 residues. The V gene's germline CDR1 is LGHNA and CDR2 YNFKEQ. The DNA of the CDR3 is TGTGCCAGCAGCCAAGCACAGGGGATACAAGAGACCCAGTACTTC. Its protein is CASSQAQGIQETQYF.

The V gene is TRBV25-1, the J gene TRBJ2-7; tentative D call: TRBD1 (5 bases). Trimming removed 6 bases from V and 1 base from J, with 19 bases in between. This CDR3 comprises 16 residues. Germline values: CDR1 MGHDK, CDR2 SYGVNS. CDR3 residues: CASSPYIRARSYEQYF. CDR3 nucleotides: TGTGCCAGCAGCCCCTATATCAGGGCCAGATCCTACGAGCAGTACTTC.

V gene TRBV15 combines with J gene TRBJ2-3; D remains unclear. V lost 0 bases to trimming and J lost 4 bases, with 8 bases between them. The CDR3 runs to 14 residues. Germline CDR1 LNHNV, CDR2 YYDKDF (reference sequence). CDR3 amino acids: CATSRDTAADTQYF. The CDR3 DNA reads TGTGCCACCAGCAGAGATACGGCGGCAGATACGCAGTATTTT.

The V gene is TRBV4-3, the J gene TRBJ2-1; weak D call: TRBD1 (5 bases). Deletions cut 3 bases from V and 9 bases from J, with 15 bases between. The CDR3 is made up of 14 amino acids. CDR1 LGHNA and CDR2 YSLEER come from the germline V gene. DNA for the CDR3: TGCGCCAGCAGCCAGGACACTCTGCAGGGTGAGCAGTTCTTC. It codes for CASSQDTLQGEQFF.

There are a few counts of this clonotype. The chain couples TRBV6-4 to TRBJ1-1, with no clear D. Germline CDR1 reads MRHNA; CDR2 reads SNTAGT. This CDR3 is built from 13 residues. V shed 2 bases and J shed 0 bases, with 4 bases lying between them. This chain's CDR3 is CASSDRVNTEAFF. The CDR3 region has the DNA TGTGCCAGCAGTGACAGGGTGAACACTGAAGCTTTCTTT.